These 27 T cell receptor beta chains were sequenced from one sample in a study of cytomegalovirus exposure and HLA in healthy donors. Vbeta (60) and Jbeta (13) primers were used in the PCR. Only in-frame clones appear in the TCRdb table, and some are missing; sequencing was by immunoSEQ multiplex PCR. The sample yields some 250,000 clones, roughly 80% seen once. The sequencing input was PBMCs. Receptors originate from a woman aged 40 to 50 in good health and CMV-seropositive.

The chain joins TRBV18 to TRBJ2-3; 11 bases are shared with TRBD2. The CDR3 runs to 16 residues. CDR1 is KGHSH, CDR2 LQKENI, per germline. Trimming removed 8 bases from V and 6 bases from J; junction bases left unmatched: 13. The CDR3, as DNA: TGTGCCAGCACCAGGACTAGCGGGCCCTCTTGGGATACGCAGTATTTT. It is translated as CASTRTSGPSWDTQYF.

The chain carries TRBV11-3 and TRBJ2-1; no firm D call. V lost 5 bases and J 2 bases, leaving 7 bases between the germline ends. This CDR3 comprises 13 residues. The V gene's germline CDR1 is SGHNT and CDR2 YENEEA. The CDR3 loop reads CASSMTAYNEQFF. CDR3 bases: TGTGCCAGCAGCATGACTGCCTACAATGAGCAGTTCTTC.

The V call is TRBV19, the J call TRBJ1-4; possible D gene TRBD1, 5 bases. The germline gives CDR1 LNHDA, CDR2 SQIVND (reference sequence). V was clipped by 3 bases and J by 1 base, with 12 bases between them. The CDR3 spans 16 residues. This chain's CDR3 is CASSMVAGVTNEKLFF. The CDR3, as DNA: TGTGCCAGTAGTATGGTAGCGGGGGTAACTAATGAAAAACTGTTTTTT.

The V gene is TRBV7-2, the J gene TRBJ2-1; TRBD2 matches 10 bases. With 2 bases clipped from V and 9 bases from J, the junction kept 13 bases outside the gene matches. Germline V gives CDR1 SGHTA, CDR2 FQGNSA. The CDR3 length is 17 residues. The CDR3 spells CASSLWASGGYMAEQFF. In DNA, the CDR3 is TGTGCCAGCAGCTTATGGGCTAGCGGGGGTTATATGGCTGAGCAGTTCTTC.

This clone was seen just once. The genes are TRBV14 and TRBJ2-7; tentative D call: TRBD1 (5 bases). The CDR3 is made up of 14 amino acids. Deletions cut 5 bases from V and 6 bases from J, with 17 bases between. Germline CDR1 and CDR2: SGHDN and FVKESK. CDR3 loop: CASSKQKTVSEQYF. The CDR3 DNA reads TGTGCCAGCAGCAAACAGAAGACAGTAAGCGAGCAGTACTTC.

The chain has TRBV11-1 and TRBJ2-5, with TRBD2 matching over 11 bases. Germline V gives CDR1 SGHAT, CDR2 FQDESV (reference sequence). J lost 5 bases, V lost 2 bases, and 7 bases had no gene match. The CDR3 extends over 16 amino acids. In DNA, the CDR3 is TGTGCCAGCAGCTTACCCCTAGCGGGAGGCGGGGAGACCCAGTACTTC. This sequence encodes CASSLPLAGGGETQYF.

V is TRBV9 and J is TRBJ1-3, with D perhaps matching TRBD1 (6 bases). The CDR3 runs to 17 residues. Germline V gene data show CDR1 as SGDLS and CDR2 as YYNGEE. Trimming removed 3 bases from V and 0 bases from J, with 16 bases in between. The CDR3 nucleotides read TGTGCCAGCAGCGGACCACAGGGAGCGTACTCTGGAAACACCATATATTTT. Translated: CASSGPQGAYSGNTIYF.

Written as DNA, the CDR3 is TGTGCCAGCAGTGTGTATACTAGCGGACCCTACAATGAGCAGTTCTTC. Translation gives CASSVYTSGPYNEQFF. The genes are TRBV6-1 and TRBJ2-1; TRBD2 matches 8 bases. This CDR3 spans 16 amino acids. CDR1 MNHNS and CDR2 SASEGT come from the germline V gene. V shed 4 bases, J shed 2 bases, and the junction held 7 bases outside the gene matches.

This clone was counted only a few times. This chain uses TRBV4-3 with TRBJ2-2; TRBD2 matches 10 bases. Germline CDR1 reads LGHNA; CDR2 reads YSLEER. CDR3 length: 17 residues. The J segment lost 6 bases and the V segment lost 0 bases, leaving 7 bases of the junction unmatched. The CDR3 DNA reads TGCGCCAGCAGCCAAGAAGGGGGACTAGCGAGGGCCGGGGAGCTGTTTTTT. Amino acids: CASSQEGGLARAGELFF.

The genes are TRBV7-2 and TRBJ1-1, with TRBD1 matching 7 bases. This CDR3 is built from 14 residues. In germline, CDR1 is SGHTA, CDR2 FQGNSA. Unmatched junction bases numbered 4, after V lost 6 bases and J lost 0 bases. The CDR3: CASRGQRLNTEAFF. CDR3 DNA: TGTGCCAGCAGGGGACAGAGACTGAACACTGAAGCTTTCTTT. Using reference TRBV7-2 and TRBJ1-1 for the parts outside the CDR3, the full variable domain is GAGVSQSPSNKVTEKGKDVELRCDPISGHTALYWYRQSLGQGLEFLIYFQGNSAPDKSGLPSDRFSAERTGGSVSTLTIQRTQQEDSAVYLCASRGQRLNTEAFFGQGTRLTVV.

The genes are TRBV6-6 and TRBJ1-6; tentative D call: TRBD1 (5 bases). V was pared by 0 bases and J by 10 bases, with 10 bases between. Germline V gene sequence: CDR1 MNHNY, CDR2 SVGAGI (reference sequence). This CDR3 has 14 residues. The DNA for the CDR3 is TGTGCCAGCAGTTACTCGGGGGGTGGGTCACCCCTCCACTTT. Protein: CASSYSGGGSPLHF.

This clone was seen a single time. The chain employs TRBV25-1 and TRBJ1-4, with D possibly matching TRBD1 (5 bases). Per the germline V gene, CDR1 is MGHDK and CDR2 is SYGVNS. Trimming stripped 6 bases from V and 5 bases from J, with 13 bases between. This CDR3 is 14 amino acids long. CDR3 sequence: CASSERQRNEKLFF. In nucleotides, the CDR3 is TGTGCCAGCAGCGAAAGACAGCGCAATGAAAAACTGTTTTTT.

The chain carries TRBV5-1 and TRBJ1-1, with 10 bases aligning to TRBD1. The V gene end was trimmed by 3 bases and the J gene end by 6 bases; junction bases not matched to a gene: 8. CDR3 length: 15 amino acids. The V gene's germline CDR1 is SGHRS and CDR2 YFSETQ. The CDR3 protein is CASSSLTGGVSEAFF. The CDR3 coding sequence is TGCGCCAGCAGCTCGCTGACAGGGGGCGTCTCTGAAGCTTTCTTT.

This clone came up a few times. The chain couples TRBV4-3 to TRBJ2-1; 8 nucleotides agree with TRBD2. In germline, CDR1 is LGHNA, CDR2 YSLEER. After removal of 0 bases from V and 0 bases from J, the junction contained 10 bases not matched to a gene. The CDR3 is made up of 19 amino acids. DNA of the CDR3: TGCGCCAGCAGCCAAGAACCTAGCGGGCCTGAGAGCTCCTACAATGAGCAGTTCTTC. Its protein is CASSQEPSGPESSYNEQFF.

The V and J genes are TRBV2 and TRBJ2-5, with 10 bases identical to TRBD2. The V and J ends lost 6 bases and 12 bases, in that order; junction bases with no gene match: 13. Germline V gene lookup returns CDR1 SNHLY and CDR2 FYNNEI. The CDR3 extends over 14 amino acids. CDR3 sequence: CASSPTPELAGEYF. CDR3 bases: TGTGCCAGCAGCCCCACGCCCGAGCTAGCGGGGGAGTACTTC. Full variable domain (remainder filled in from reference TRBV2 and TRBJ2-5): EPEVTQTPSHQVTQMGQEVILRCVPISNHLYFYWYRQILGQKVEFLVSFYNNEISEKSEIFDDQFSVERPDGSNFTLKIRSTKLEDSAMYFCASSPTPELAGEYFGPGTRLLVL.

The genes are TRBV7-2 and TRBJ1-2, with D tentatively TRBD1 (6 bases). From germline, CDR1 is SGHTA and CDR2 FQGNSA. The CDR3 extends over 17 amino acids. The V gene lost 5 bases and the J gene lost 2 bases, with 21 bases spanning the gap. The CDR3 DNA is TGTGCCAGCAGCCGCACAGGGAATGGGGCGGTCAACTATGGCTACACCTTC. The encoded protein is CASSRTGNGAVNYGYTF.

The chain has TRBV5-6 and TRBJ1-1; D call uncertain. V lost 3 bases to trimming and J lost 1 base, with 7 bases between them. The V gene's germline CDR1 is SGHDT and CDR2 YYEEEE. The CDR3 length is 13 residues. Here the CDR3 reads CASSSSPNTEAFF. The CDR3 nucleotides are TGTGCCAGCAGCTCTAGTCCGAACACTGAAGCTTTCTTT.

The chain couples TRBV4-3 to TRBJ2-7, with TRBD1 identical over 10 bases. Germline CDR1 and CDR2: LGHNA and YSLEER. The CDR3 length is 18 residues. V gave up 0 bases and J gave up 5 bases; unmatched junction bases: 13. The CDR3 is CASSQDWDRGGPLDEQYF. The CDR3 nucleotides are TGCGCCAGCAGCCAAGATTGGGACAGGGGCGGCCCTCTGGACGAGCAGTACTTC.

The chain is built from TRBV9 and TRBJ2-5, with D perhaps matching TRBD1 (7 bases). CDR3 size: 15 residues. Germline V gene data show CDR1 as SGDLS and CDR2 as YYNGEE. Trimming stripped 2 bases from V and 5 bases from J, with 16 bases between. The CDR3 nucleotides are TGTGCCAGCAGCGTGGAGGGCAGGGGGAAGGAGACCCAGTACTTC. Protein product: CASSVEGRGKETQYF.

The V call is TRBV5-6, the J call TRBJ1-1, with a tentative D call TRBD1 (6 bases). V was cut by 3 bases and J by 2 bases, with 14 bases left in between. The CDR3 is made up of 15 amino acids. Germline CDR1 is SGHDT and CDR2 is YYEEEE. CDR3 region: CASSSLGQINTEAFF. In DNA, the CDR3 is TGTGCCAGCAGCTCGTTAGGACAGATAAACACTGAAGCTTTCTTT.

The chain recombines TRBV5-1 with TRBJ2-5; TRBD2 agrees at 8 bases. The tail of the sequence fits TRBJ2-7 better, so the J call may be wrong. CDR1 and CDR2 (germline): SGHRS, YFSETQ. CDR3 length equals 16 residues. CDR3: CASSLSAGLALGEQYF. The CDR3 coding sequence is TGCGCCAGCAGCTTGTCCGCCGGACTAGCTCTGGGCGAGCAGTACTTC.

DNA of the CDR3: TGTGCCAGTAGTATAGCTTTAAGGGGGGGGAATGAAGCTTTCTTT. This encodes CASSIALRGGNEAFF. This chain connects TRBV19 to TRBJ1-1, with a tentative D call TRBD1 (6 bases). The V gene's germline CDR1 is LNHDA and CDR2 SQIVND (reference sequence). V gave up 1 base and J gave up 7 bases, with 16 bases separating them. This CDR3 region has 15 residues.

Here the CDR3 DNA reads TGTGCCAGCAGCGGGGACAGGGTCAGGCCCCTCCACTTT. Encoded protein: CASSGDRVRPLHF. This chain uses TRBV9 with TRBJ1-6, with 9 bases identical to TRBD1. The CDR3 has 13 amino acids. Germline V gene data show CDR1 as SGDLS and CDR2 as YYNGEE. V shed 3 bases and J 13 bases; nucleotides not matched to a gene: 5.

A note on this clone: The identical CDR3 is also encoded by other nucleotide sequences in the sample. The V and J genes are TRBV6-5 and TRBJ1-1; no definite D call. Per germline, CDR1 MNHEY and CDR2 SVGAGI. Trimming took off 4 bases at V and 1 base at J, with 13 bases between the two ends. This CDR3 is 15 amino acids long. The CDR3 is CASSSLLSANTEAFF. CDR3 in DNA: TGTGCCAGCAGTTCCTTGCTGAGTGCGAACACTGAAGCTTTCTTT.

This clone came up a few times. The chain is built from TRBV4-1 and TRBJ2-6, with D possibly matching TRBD1 (6 bases). Trimming took off 1 base at V and 3 bases at J, with 10 bases between the two ends. Germline lookup yields CDR1 MGHRA and CDR2 YSYEKL. The CDR3 is 16 amino acids. The CDR3 DNA reads TGCGCCAGCAGCCAAGCCTACAGGGTTGGGGCCAACGTCCTGACTTTC. It yields the protein CASSQAYRVGANVLTF.

The gene calls are TRBV30 and TRBJ2-7, with TRBD1 matching 7 bases. V was clipped by 1 base and J by 0 bases; unmatched bases: 9. Germline lookup yields CDR1 GTSNPN and CDR2 SVGIG (reference sequence). This CDR3 spans 16 amino acids. In nucleotides, the CDR3 is TGTGCCTGGAGTGCCACGACAGGGCTTCTCTCCTACGAGCAGTACTTC. Its translation is CAWSATTGLLSYEQYF.

The chain is built from TRBV7-2 and TRBJ1-5; perhaps TRBD1 as D (6 bases). CDR1 is SGHTA and CDR2 is FQGNSA in the germline V gene. Trimming pared 5 bases from V and 3 bases from J, leaving 11 bases between. The CDR3 extends over 14 amino acids. CDR3: CASSPGQYNQPQHF. Here the CDR3 DNA reads TGTGCCAGCAGCCCCGGACAGTACAATCAGCCCCAGCATTTT.